Sequencing of this T cell receptor (beta chain) was carried out in a study of cytomegalovirus exposure and HLA in healthy donors. Study results and limitations: That first-cohort TCR clusters tended to co-occur in the roughly 130 validation repertoires was found in a later analysis. Specific recognition of CMV antigens was confirmed in vitro for a few chains (all CMV-associated).

Looked up from germline, CDR1 is SGHNT and CDR2 is YYREEE (reference sequence). With V trimmed by 4 bases and J by 9 bases, 11 bases remained unmatched. The CDR3 covers 14 residues. Measured with immunoSEQ multiplex PCR; TCRdb has only the in-frame clones, and not every one. The data show about 140,000 clones, with almost 85% seen just once and 1.4% held by the top ten. Comment on this clone: Its target is not known.

The TCR sequence derives from a woman in her twenties or thirties in good health and CMV-seronegative. The sample was PBMCs. The chain has TRBV5-4 and TRBJ1-1, with 8 bases identical to TRBD1. CDR3 coding DNA: TGTGCCAGCAGCCTACGGGACAGGATAAACAAAGCTTTCTTT. It encodes CASSLRDRINKAFF.